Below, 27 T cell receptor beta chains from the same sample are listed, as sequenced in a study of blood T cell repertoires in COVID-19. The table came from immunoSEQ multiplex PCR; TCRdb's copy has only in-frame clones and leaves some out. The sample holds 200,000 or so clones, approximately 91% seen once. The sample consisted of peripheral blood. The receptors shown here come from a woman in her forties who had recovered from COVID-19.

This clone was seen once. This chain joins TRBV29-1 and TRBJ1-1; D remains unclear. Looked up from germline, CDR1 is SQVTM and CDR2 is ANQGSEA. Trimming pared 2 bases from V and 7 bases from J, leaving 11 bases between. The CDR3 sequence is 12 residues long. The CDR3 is CSVEILANEAFF. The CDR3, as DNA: TGCAGCGTTGAAATTTTGGCAAATGAAGCTTTCTTT.

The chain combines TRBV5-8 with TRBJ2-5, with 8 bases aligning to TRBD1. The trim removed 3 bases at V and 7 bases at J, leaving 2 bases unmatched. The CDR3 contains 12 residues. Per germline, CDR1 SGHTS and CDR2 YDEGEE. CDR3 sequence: CASSSGGRTQYF. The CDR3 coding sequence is TGTGCCAGCAGCTCAGGGGGCCGGACCCAGTACTTC.

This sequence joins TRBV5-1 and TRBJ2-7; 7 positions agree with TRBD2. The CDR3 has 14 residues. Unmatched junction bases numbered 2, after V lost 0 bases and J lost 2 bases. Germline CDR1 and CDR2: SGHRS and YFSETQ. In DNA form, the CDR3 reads TGCGCCAGCAGCTTGGATAGCGGGCCCTACGAGCAGTACTTC. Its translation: CASSLDSGPYEQYF.

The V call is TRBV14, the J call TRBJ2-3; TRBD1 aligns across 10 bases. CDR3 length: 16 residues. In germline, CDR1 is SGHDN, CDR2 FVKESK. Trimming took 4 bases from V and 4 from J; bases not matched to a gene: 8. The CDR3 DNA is TGTGCCAGCAGCCCTCCGGACAGGGGGTTCGCAGATACGCAGTATTTT. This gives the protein CASSPPDRGFADTQYF.

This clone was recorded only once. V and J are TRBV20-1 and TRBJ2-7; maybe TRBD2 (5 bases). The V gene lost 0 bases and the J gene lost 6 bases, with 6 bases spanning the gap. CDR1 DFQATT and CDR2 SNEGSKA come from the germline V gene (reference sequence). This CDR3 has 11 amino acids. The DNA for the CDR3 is TGCAGTGCTAGAGAGAGGGCCGAGCAGTACTTC. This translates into CSARERAEQYF.

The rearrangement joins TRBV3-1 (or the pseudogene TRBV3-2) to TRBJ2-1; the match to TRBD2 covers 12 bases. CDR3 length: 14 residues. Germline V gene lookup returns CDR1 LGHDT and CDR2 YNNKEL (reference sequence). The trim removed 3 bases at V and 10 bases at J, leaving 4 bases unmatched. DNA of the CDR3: TGTGCCAGCAGCCACGGACTAGCGGGAACCGAGCAGTTCTTC. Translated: CASSHGLAGTEQFF.

This CDR3 reads CASRIGQGDGYTF. CDR3 coding DNA: TGCGCCAGCAGAATTGGACAGGGAGATGGCTACACCTTC. J is TRBJ1-2 and V is TRBV5-1, with 8 bases matching TRBD1. V was clipped by 5 bases and J by 6 bases; unmatched bases: 6. CDR3 length equals 13 residues. Germline CDR1 is SGHRS and CDR2 is YFSETQ. Full variable domain (remainder filled in from reference TRBV5-1 and TRBJ1-2): KAGVTQTPRYLIKTRGQQVTLSCSPISGHRSVSWYQQTPGQGLQFLFEYFSETQRNKGNFPGRFSGRQFSNSRSEMNVSTLELGDSALYLCASRIGQGDGYTFGSGTRLTVV.

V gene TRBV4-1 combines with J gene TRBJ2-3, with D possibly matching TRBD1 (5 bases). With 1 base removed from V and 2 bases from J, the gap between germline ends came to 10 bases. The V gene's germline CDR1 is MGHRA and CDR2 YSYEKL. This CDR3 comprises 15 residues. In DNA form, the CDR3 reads TGCGCCAGCAGCCAAGTAGCACAGGTCACAGATACGCAGTATTTT. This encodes CASSQVAQVTDTQYF.

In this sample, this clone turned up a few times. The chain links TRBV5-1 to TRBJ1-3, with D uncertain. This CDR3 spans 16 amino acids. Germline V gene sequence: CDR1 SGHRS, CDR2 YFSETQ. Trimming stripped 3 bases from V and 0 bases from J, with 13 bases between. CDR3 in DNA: TGCGCCAGCAGCTCCGACACACAGAGCTCTGGAAACACCATATATTTT. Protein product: CASSSDTQSSGNTIYF.

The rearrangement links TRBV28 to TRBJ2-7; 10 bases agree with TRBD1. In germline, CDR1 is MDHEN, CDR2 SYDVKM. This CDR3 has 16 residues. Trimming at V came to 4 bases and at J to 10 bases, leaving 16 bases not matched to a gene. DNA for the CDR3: TGTGCCAGCAGTTGGGGAGGGACAGGGGACTGGATCGAACAGTACTTC. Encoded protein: CASSWGGTGDWIEQYF.

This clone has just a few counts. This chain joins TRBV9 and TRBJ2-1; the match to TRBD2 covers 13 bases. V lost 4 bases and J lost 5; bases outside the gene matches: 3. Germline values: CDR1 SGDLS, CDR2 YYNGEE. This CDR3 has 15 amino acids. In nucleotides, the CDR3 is TGTGCCAGCAGCACCGGACTAGCGGGGGACAATGAGCAGTTCTTC. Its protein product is CASSTGLAGDNEQFF.

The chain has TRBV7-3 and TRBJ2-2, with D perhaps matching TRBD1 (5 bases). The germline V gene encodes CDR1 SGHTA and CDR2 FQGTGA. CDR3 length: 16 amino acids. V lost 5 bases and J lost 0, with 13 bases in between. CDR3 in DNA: TGTGCCAGCAGCCCAACAGGAGCCGCGAACACCGGGGAGCTGTTTTTT. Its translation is CASSPTGAANTGELFF.

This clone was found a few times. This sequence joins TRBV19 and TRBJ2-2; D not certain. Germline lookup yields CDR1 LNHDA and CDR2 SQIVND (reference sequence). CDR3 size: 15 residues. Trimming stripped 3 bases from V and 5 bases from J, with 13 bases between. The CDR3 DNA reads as TGTGCCAGTAGTATCCCGACAACGAGAACCGGGGAGCTGTTTTTT. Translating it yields CASSIPTTRTGELFF.

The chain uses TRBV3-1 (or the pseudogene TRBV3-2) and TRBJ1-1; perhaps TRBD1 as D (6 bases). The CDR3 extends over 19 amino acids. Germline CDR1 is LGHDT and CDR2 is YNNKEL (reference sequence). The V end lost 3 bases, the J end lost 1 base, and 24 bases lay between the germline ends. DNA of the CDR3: TGTGCCAGCAGCCATCAGTTCAACGGGACATCCTACCAGAACACTGAAGCTTTCTTT. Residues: CASSHQFNGTSYQNTEAFF.

CDR3 amino acids: CASSTGQGPDTQYF. In DNA form, the CDR3 reads TGCGCCAGCAGCACCGGACAGGGACCCGATACGCAGTATTTT. The chain has TRBV5-1 and TRBJ2-3; 8 nucleotides align to TRBD1. V shed 4 bases, J shed 6 bases, and the junction held 7 bases outside the gene matches. The CDR3 is 14 residues long. The germline gives CDR1 SGHRS, CDR2 YFSETQ.

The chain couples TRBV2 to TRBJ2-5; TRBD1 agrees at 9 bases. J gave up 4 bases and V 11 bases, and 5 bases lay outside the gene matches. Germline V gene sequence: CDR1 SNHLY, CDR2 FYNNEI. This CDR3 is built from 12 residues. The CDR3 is CAGNRGRETQYF. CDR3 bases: TGTGCCGGGAACAGGGGGCGAGAGACCCAGTACTTC.

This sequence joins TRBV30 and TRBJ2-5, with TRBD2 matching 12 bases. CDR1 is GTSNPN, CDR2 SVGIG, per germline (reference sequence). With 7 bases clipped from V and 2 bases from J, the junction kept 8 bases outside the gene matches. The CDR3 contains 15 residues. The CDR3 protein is CAFQTSGSIQETQYF. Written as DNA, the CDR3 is TGTGCCTTTCAGACTAGCGGGAGTATACAAGAGACCCAGTACTTC.

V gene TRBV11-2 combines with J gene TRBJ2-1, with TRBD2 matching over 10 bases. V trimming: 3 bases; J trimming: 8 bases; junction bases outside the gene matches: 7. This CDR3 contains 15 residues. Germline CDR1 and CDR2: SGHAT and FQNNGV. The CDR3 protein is CASSLGLAPGDEQFF. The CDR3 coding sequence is TGTGCCAGCAGCTTGGGACTAGCGCCGGGGGATGAGCAGTTCTTC. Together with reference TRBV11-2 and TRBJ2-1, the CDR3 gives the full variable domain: EAGVAQSPRYKIIEKRQSVAFWCNPISGHATLYWYQQILGQGPKLLIQFQNNGVVDDSQLPKDRFSAERLKGVDSTLKIQPAKLEDSAVYLCASSLGLAPGDEQFFGPGTRLTVL.

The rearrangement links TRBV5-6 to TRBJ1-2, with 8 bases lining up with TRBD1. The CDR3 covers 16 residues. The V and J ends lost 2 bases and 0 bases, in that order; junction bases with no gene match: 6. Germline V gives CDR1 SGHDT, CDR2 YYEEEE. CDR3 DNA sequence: TGTGCCAGCAGCTTTGGGACAGGCCTAGCTAACTATGGCTACACCTTC. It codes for CASSFGTGLANYGYTF.

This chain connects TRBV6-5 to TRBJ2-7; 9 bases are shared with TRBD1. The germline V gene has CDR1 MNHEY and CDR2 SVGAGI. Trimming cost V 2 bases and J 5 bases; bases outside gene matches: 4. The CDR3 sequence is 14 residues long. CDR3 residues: CASSYGTGTHEQYF. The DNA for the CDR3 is TGTGCCAGCAGTTACGGGACAGGGACACACGAGCAGTACTTC.

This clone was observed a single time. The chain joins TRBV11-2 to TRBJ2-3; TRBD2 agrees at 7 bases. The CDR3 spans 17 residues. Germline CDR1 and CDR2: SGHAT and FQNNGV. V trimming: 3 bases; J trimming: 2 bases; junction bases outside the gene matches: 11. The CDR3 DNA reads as TGTGCCAGCAGCTTGAGGTTATCCGGGACTATCACAGATACGCAGTATTTT. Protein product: CASSLRLSGTITDTQYF.

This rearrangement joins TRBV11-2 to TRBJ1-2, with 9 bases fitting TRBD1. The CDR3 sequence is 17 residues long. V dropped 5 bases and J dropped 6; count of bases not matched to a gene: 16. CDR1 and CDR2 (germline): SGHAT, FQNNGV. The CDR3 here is CASSKRQGDILTDGYTF. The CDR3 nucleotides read TGTGCCAGCAGCAAACGACAGGGGGACATCCTAACGGATGGCTACACCTTC.

The CDR3 nucleotides are TGTGCCAGCAGCTTGGGGACAGGGGGCGGCTACAATGAGCAGTTCTTC. Amino acid sequence: CASSLGTGGGYNEQFF. The chain combines TRBV5-6 with TRBJ2-1; 11 bases match TRBD1. This CDR3 has 16 residues. The V segment lost 0 bases and the J segment 3 bases; nucleotides outside the gene matches: 2. From germline, CDR1 is SGHDT and CDR2 YYEEEE. The whole variable domain, filled in from reference TRBV5-6 and TRBJ2-1, reads DAGVTQSPTHLIKTRGQQVTLRCSPKSGHDTVSWYQQALGQGPQFIFQYYEEEERQRGNFPDRFSGHQFPNYSSELNVNALLLGDSALYLCASSLGTGGGYNEQFFGPGTRLTVL.

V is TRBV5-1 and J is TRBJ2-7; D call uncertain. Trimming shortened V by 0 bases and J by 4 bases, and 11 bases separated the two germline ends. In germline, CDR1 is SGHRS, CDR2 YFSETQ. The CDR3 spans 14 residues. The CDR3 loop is CASSLAGATYEQYF. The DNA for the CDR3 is TGCGCCAGCAGCTTGGCCGGAGCCACTTACGAGCAGTACTTC.

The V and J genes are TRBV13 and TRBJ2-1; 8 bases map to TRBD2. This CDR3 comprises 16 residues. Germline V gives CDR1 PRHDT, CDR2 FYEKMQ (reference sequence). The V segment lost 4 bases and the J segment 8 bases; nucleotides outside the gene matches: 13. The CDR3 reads CASSSSGSLFFDEQFF. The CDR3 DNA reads TGTGCCAGCAGCTCCAGCGGGAGTCTTTTCTTTGATGAGCAGTTCTTC.

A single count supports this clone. This CDR3 reads CASRQGASDEQFF. The CDR3 nucleotides are TGCGCCAGTCGACAGGGGGCGAGTGATGAGCAGTTCTTC. V is TRBV5-1 and J is TRBJ2-1; 10 positions agree with TRBD1. Trimming cost V 8 bases and J 8 bases; bases outside gene matches: 7. The CDR3 extends over 13 amino acids. CDR1 and CDR2 (germline): SGHRS, YFSETQ.

CDR3 amino acids: CASSFQAAQETQYF. The CDR3 nucleotides read TGCGCCAGCAGCTTCCAGGCAGCCCAAGAGACCCAGTACTTC. The chain combines TRBV5-1 with TRBJ2-5; no firm D call. From germline, CDR1 is SGHRS and CDR2 YFSETQ. This CDR3 region has 14 residues. Trimming shortened V by 2 bases and J by 1 base, and 9 bases separated the two germline ends.